This TCR beta chain was profiled in a study of blood T cell repertoires in COVID-19. Cohort allocation depended upon clinical history that participants reported. Exposed participants came across a COVID-19 case within 2 weeks before study entry. This clone appeared a few times. The method was immunoSEQ multiplex PCR; TCRdb's version includes in-frame clones alone and lacks a portion of them. Among 220,000 or so clones listed, almost 90% were seen once. Sequences were obtained from PBMCs or T cells enriched from blood (not recorded which). The sequence derives from a man under 40 who had been exposed to COVID-19.

The CDR3 here is CASSYRLAGFGGYTF. The CDR3 coding sequence is TGTGCCAGCAGTTACCGGTTGGCGGGTTTTGGGGGCTACACCTTC. The rearrangement uses TRBV6-5 and TRBJ1-2; no clear D gene. V was shortened by 2 bases and J by 8 bases, with 18 bases between the two germline ends. Germline loops: CDR1 MNHEY, CDR2 SVGAGI. The CDR3 extends over 15 amino acids.